This record concerns one T cell receptor (beta chain) sequence. Its antigen is not known. The CDR3 has 22 residues. The germline V gene has CDR1 SGHRS and CDR2 YFSETQ. The J segment lost 7 bases and the V segment lost 4 bases, leaving 25 bases of the junction unmatched. The source of the sample is a study of beta chain features in type 1 diabetes. Whole-study findings and limits: Any PCR bias toward short templates would affect both groups alike.

A CD45RO/CCR7/CD25/CD127/CD95/CD27 panel sorted naive, central memory, regulatory and stem cell-like memory CD4+ cells. The entirety of the isolated RNA underwent reverse transcription, so expressed TCRB transcripts were sequenced. Using immunoSEQ multiplex PCR, the repertoire was profiled, and TCRdb retains in-frame clones only, with some absent. The data hold approximately 38,000 clones, with roughly 50% observed a single time. This chain links TRBV5-1 with TRBJ2-1; 14 positions agree with TRBD2. This clonotype was sampled from a woman in her late teens or twenties in good health. Source material: central memory CD4+ T cells from blood. The CDR3 DNA reads TGCGCCAGCAGCGGCGTATCCCCGGGACTAGCGGGGGTCACGGGTCGGGGGAATGAGCAGTTCTTC. Translation: CASSGVSPGLAGVTGRGNEQFF. Based on the CDR3 plus reference TRBV5-1 and TRBJ2-1, the full variable domain is KAGVTQTPRYLIKTRGQQVTLSCSPISGHRSVSWYQQTPGQGLQFLFEYFSETQRNKGNFPGRFSGRQFSNSRSEMNVSTLELGDSALYLCASSGVSPGLAGVTGRGNEQFFGPGTRLTVL.